The clone carrying this T cell receptor (beta chain) was observed once. Its target is unknown. Some clones are missing from TCRdb's copy, which holds only in-frame ones; the method was immunoSEQ multiplex PCR. The sample yields over 2,000 clones, over 65% seen once. The CDR3 loop spans 14 amino acids. Germline trimming cut 6 bases from V and 4 bases from J; bases unmatched to any gene: 7. CDR1 and CDR2 from the germline V gene are SNHLY and FYNNEI. This sample was taken from a study of brain metastases from non-small cell lung cancer. Findings and caveats of the study: T-cell infiltration was lower in brain metastases than primaries (P < 0.001).

This rearrangement joins TRBV2 to TRBJ1-1; 8 bases map to TRBD1. This TCR came from a donor aged 40 or over with non-small cell lung cancer. Material: primary lung tumor tissue. The CDR3 DNA follows: TGTGCCAGCAGCCCACTTACAGGGGGCACTGAAGCTTTCTTT. Translating gives CASSPLTGGTEAFF. Full variable domain (outside the CDR3, taken from reference TRBV2 and TRBJ1-1): EPEVTQTPSHQVTQMGQEVILRCVPISNHLYFYWYRQILGQKVEFLVSFYNNEISEKSEIFDDQFSVERPDGSNFTLKIRSTKLEDSAMYFCASSPLTGGTEAFFGQGTRLTVV.